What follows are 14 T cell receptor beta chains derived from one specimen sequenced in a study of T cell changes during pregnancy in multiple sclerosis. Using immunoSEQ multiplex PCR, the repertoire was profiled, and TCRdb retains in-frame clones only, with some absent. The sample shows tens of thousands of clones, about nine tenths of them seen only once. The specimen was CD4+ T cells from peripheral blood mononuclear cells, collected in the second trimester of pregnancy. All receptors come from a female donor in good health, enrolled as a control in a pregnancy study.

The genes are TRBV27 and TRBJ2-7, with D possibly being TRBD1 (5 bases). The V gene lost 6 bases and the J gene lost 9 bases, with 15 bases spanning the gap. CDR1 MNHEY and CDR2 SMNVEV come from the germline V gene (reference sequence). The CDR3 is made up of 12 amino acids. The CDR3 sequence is CASRNLLGPQYF. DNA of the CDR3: TGTGCCAGCAGGAACCTATTGGGGCCGCAGTACTTC.

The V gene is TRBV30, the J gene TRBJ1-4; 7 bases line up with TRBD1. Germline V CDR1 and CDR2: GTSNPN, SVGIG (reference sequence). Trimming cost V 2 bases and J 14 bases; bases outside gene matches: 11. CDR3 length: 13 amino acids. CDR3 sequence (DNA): TGTGCCTGGAGTCCGCCAGGGGGTTGGTACCTGTTTTTT. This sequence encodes CAWSPPGGWYLFF.

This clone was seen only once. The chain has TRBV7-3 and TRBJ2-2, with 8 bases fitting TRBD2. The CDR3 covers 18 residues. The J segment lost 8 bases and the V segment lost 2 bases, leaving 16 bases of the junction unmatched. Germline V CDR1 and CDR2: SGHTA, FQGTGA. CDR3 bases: TGTGCCAGCAGCTTAGGGGCGCGTCTAGCGGGCGGTCGAGGGGAGCTGTTTTTT. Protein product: CASSLGARLAGGRGELFF.

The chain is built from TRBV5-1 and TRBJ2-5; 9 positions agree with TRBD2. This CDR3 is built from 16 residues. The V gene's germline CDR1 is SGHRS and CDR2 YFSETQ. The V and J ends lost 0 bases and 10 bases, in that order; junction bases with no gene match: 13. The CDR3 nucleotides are TGCGCCAGCAGCTTGGAAGGTAGCGGGGGCCCAAGCGGCCAGTACTTC. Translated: CASSLEGSGGPSGQYF.

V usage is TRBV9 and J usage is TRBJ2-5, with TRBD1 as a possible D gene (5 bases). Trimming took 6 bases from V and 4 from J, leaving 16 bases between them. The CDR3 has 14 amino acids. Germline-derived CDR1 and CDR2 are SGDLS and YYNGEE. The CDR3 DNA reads TGTGCCAGCACCATTTCCCCCCAGGGAGAGACCCAGTACTTC. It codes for CASTISPQGETQYF.

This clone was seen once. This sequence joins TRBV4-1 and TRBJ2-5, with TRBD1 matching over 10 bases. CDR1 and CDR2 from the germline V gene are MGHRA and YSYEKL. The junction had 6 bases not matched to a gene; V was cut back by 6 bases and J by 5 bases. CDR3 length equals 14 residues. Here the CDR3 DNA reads TGCGCCAGCAGGCCTGACAGGGGGCAGGAGACCCAGTACTTC. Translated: CASRPDRGQETQYF.

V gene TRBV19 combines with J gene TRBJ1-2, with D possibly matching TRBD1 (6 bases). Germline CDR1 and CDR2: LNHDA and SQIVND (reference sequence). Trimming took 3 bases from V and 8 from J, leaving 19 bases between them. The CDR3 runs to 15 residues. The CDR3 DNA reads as TGTGCCAGTAGTATGATGGCAGGGGCTATTTTCGGCTACACCTTC. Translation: CASSMMAGAIFGYTF.

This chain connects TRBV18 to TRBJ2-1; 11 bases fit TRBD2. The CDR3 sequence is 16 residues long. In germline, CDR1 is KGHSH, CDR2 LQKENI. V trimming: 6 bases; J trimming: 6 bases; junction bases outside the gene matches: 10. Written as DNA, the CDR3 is TGTGCCAGCTCTCCCAACCTAGCGGGAGGTTCCAATGAGCAGTTCTTC. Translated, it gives CASSPNLAGGSNEQFF. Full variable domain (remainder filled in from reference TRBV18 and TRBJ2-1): NAGVMQNPRHLVRRRGQEARLRCSPMKGHSHVYWYRQLPEEGLKFMVYLQKENIIDESGMPKERFSAEFPKEGPSILRIQQVVRGDSAAYFCASSPNLAGGSNEQFFGPGTRLTVL.

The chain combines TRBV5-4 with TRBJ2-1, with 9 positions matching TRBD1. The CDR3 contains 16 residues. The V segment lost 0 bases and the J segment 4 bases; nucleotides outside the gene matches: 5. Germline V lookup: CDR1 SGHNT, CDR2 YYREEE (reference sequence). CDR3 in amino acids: CASSLVTGGRYNEQFF. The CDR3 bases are TGTGCCAGCAGCTTGGTGACAGGGGGTCGGTACAATGAGCAGTTCTTC.

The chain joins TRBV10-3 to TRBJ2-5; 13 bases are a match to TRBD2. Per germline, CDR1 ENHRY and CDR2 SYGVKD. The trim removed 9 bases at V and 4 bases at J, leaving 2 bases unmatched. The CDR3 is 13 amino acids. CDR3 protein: CAITSGRGETQYF. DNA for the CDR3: TGTGCCATAACTAGCGGGAGGGGAGAGACCCAGTACTTC.

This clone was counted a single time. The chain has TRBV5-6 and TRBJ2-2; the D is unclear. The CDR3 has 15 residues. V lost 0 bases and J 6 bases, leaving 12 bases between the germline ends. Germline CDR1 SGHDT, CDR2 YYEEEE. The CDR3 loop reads CASSLVSPLPGELFF. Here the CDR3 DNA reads TGTGCCAGCAGCTTGGTTTCCCCCCTCCCCGGGGAGCTGTTTTTT.

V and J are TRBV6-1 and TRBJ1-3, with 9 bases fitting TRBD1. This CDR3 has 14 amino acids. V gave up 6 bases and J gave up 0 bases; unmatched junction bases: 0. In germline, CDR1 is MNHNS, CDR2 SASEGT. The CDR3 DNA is TGTGCCAGCAGGACAGGGGGCTCTGGAAACACCATATATTTT. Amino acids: CASRTGGSGNTIYF.

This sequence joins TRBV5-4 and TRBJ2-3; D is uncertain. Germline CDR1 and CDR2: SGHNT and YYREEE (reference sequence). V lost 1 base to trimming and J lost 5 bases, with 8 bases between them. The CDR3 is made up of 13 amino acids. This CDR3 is CASSLSDKDTQYF. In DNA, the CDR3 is TGTGCCAGCAGCTTGAGTGACAAAGATACGCAGTATTTT.

The CDR3 DNA reads as TGTGCCAGCAGCTTCGTGGGGGCGGGGGCCACAGATACGCAGTATTTT. Amino acid sequence: CASSFVGAGATDTQYF. The chain employs TRBV5-4 and TRBJ2-3; possible D gene TRBD2, 7 bases. The germline V gene has CDR1 SGHNT and CDR2 YYREEE (reference sequence). The V and J ends lost 2 bases and 2 bases respectively, with 15 bases between them. The CDR3 consists of 16 residues.